The rows below give T cell receptor beta chains drawn from one sample of a study of technical replicates of blood from a handful of donors. The protocol was immunoSEQ multiplex PCR, while the TCRdb copy is restricted to in-frame clones and leaves out a portion. The data contain 70,000 to 80,000 clones, approximately 96% of them singletons. The sequencing sample was made of T cells isolated from PBMCs. The receptors come from a human donor in good health. CDR3s include the opening cysteine and the closing phenylalanine or tryptophan. The order of the fields is V gene, J gene, CDR3 length, CDR3 protein.

TRBV7-9	TRBJ2-1	15	CASRSGTSSYNEQFF
TRBV4-2	TRBJ1-5	14	CASSQDRINQPQHF
TRBV4-1	TRBJ2-7	15	CASSAGTGVSHEQYF
TRBV5-1	TRBJ2-2	15	CASSLDARDTGELFF
TRBV5-6	TRBJ1-2	14	CASSLLDKDYGYTF
TRBV7-9	TRBJ2-4	19	CASSFPPLGGRAPKNIQYF
TRBV11-2	TRBJ2-3	15	CASIDLDTRADTQYF
TRBV5-1	TRBJ2-3	15	CASSLSGDYTDTQYF
TRBV19	TRBJ2-2	13	CASSAQGPGELFF
TRBV7-9	TRBJ2-7	15	CASSKTGQISYEQYF
TRBV7-6	TRBJ2-1	15	CASSPGGGAYNEQFF
TRBV4-2	TRBJ1-2	11	CASSDSDGYTF
TRBV7-6	TRBJ2-7	15	CASSLGTGGSYEQYF
TRBV14	TRBJ2-5	13	CASRQGGEETQYF
TRBV5-6	TRBJ2-7	12	CASRAGGSEQYF
TRBV5-1	TRBJ2-6	15	CASSLGHSGANVLTF
TRBV6-5	TRBJ2-3	15	CASSTPSGSTDTQYF
TRBV5-1	TRBJ1-3	14	CASSLAGFGNTIYF
TRBV30	TRBJ2-1	14	CAWSAPKQGDEQFF
TRBV9	TRBJ2-5	17	CASSVDIGGLYQETQYF
TRBV15	TRBJ2-2	17	CATSGTGTARDTGELFF
TRBV5-6	TRBJ1-1	14	CASSLVTGGTEAFF
TRBV10-3	TRBJ2-7	13	CAISEGGSYEQYF
TRBV18	TRBJ2-5	14	CASSSSGVQETQYF
TRBV21-1	TRBJ2-3	12	CASGREWDTQYF
TRBV7-6	TRBJ1-3	17	CASSLGARGTFGNTIYF
TRBV6-1	TRBJ1-4	15	CASSDGGQPNEKLFF
TRBV7-3	TRBJ1-1	14	CASSKAAGNTEAFF
TRBV6-5	TRBJ2-7	13	CASRAGGAYEQYF
TRBV2	TRBJ2-1	16	CASTQGLAASYNEQFF
TRBV28	TRBJ2-2	15	CASSFQQGASGELFF